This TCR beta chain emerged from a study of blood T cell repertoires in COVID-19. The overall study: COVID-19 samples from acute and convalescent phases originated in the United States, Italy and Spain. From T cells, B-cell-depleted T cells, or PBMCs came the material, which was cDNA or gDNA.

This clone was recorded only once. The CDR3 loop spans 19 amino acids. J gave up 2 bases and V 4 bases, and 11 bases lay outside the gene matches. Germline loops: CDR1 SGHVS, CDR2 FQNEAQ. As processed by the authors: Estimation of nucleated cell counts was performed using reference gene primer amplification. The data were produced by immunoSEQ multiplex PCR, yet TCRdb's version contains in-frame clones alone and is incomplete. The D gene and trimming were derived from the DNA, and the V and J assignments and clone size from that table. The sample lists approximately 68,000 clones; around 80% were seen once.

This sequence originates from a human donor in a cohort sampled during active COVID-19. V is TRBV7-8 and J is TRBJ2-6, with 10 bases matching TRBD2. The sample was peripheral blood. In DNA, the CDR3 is TGTGCCAGCAGCTCATTTACTAGCGGGGTAGGGGCTGGGGCCAACGTCCTGACTTTC. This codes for CASSSFTSGVGAGANVLTF.